The clone carrying this TCR beta chain appeared many times. One entry per CDR3 protein, called by TCRdb with MiXCR from the RT-PCR reads. The table has 550,000 to 750,000 distinct CDR3 sequences, 13% to 15% seen once. The sample taken for sequencing was memory CD4+ T cells from blood. This clonotype was obtained from a female donor in good health, serving as a healthy control.

Written as DNA, the CDR3 is TGTGCCAGCAGTGAAGCGGGCAGGGTCACTGAAGCTTTCTTT. Protein sequence: CASSEAGRVTEAFF. The rearrangement joins TRBV6-1 to TRBJ1-1, with TRBD1 as a possible D gene (5 bases). The CDR3 extends over 14 amino acids. The germline V and J ends were trimmed by 0 bases and 4 bases, with 9 bases remaining between them. From germline, CDR1 is MNHNS and CDR2 SASEGT.